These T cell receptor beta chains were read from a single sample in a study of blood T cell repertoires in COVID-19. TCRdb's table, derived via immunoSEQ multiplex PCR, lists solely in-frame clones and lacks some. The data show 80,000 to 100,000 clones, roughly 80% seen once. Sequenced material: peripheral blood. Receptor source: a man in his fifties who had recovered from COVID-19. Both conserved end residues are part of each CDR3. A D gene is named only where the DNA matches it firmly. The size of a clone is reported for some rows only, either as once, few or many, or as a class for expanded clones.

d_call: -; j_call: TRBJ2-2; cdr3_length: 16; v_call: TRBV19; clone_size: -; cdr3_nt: TGTGCCAGTAGTTCTCAGGGAAGGATGGGGACCGGGGAGCTGTTTTTT; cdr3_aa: CASSSQGRMGTGELFF
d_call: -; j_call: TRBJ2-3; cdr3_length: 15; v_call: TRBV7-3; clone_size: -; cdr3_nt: TGTGCCAGCAGCTTCCGGGACTCGTACACAGATACGCAGTATTTT; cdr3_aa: CASSFRDSYTDTQYF
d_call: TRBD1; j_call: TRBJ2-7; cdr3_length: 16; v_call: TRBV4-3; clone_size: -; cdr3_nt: TGCGCCAGCAGCCAGTTTACAGGGGAGTTCGGGTACGAGCAGTACTTC; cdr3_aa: CASSQFTGEFGYEQYF
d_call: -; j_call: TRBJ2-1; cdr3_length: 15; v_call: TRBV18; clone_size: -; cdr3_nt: TGTGCCAGCTCACCATCGGGACTTCAGTACAATGAGCAGTTCTTC; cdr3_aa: CASSPSGLQYNEQFF
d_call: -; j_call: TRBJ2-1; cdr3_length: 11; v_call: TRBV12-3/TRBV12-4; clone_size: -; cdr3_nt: TGTGCCAGCAGTTTAGCAGGGGAAAAGTTCTTC; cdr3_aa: CASSLAGEKFF
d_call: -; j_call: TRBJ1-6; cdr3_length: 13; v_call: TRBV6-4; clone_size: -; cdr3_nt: TGTGCCAGCAGTGAAACAGGGAATTCACCCCTCCACTTT; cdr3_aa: CASSETGNSPLHF
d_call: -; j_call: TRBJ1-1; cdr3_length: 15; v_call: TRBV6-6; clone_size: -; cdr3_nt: TGTGCCAGCAGTCCCCGGACAGCAGCAAACACTGAAGCTTTCTTT; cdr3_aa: CASSPRTAANTEAFF
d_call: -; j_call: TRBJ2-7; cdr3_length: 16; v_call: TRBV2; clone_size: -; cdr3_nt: TGTGCCAGCAGTGATATCTGGCTAGCTGTGAAGAACGAGCAGTACTTC; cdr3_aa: CASSDIWLAVKNEQYF
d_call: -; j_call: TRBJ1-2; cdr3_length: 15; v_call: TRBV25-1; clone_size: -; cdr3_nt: TGTGCCAGCAGTGAAATGGAGGGGCGAGACTATGGCTACACCTTC; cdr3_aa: CASSEMEGRDYGYTF
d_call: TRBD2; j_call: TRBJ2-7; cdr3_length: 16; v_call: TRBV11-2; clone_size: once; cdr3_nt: TGTGCCAGCAGCCCGAGGGGGGGGACTAGCGGGGTCGAGCAGTACTTC; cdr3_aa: CASSPRGGTSGVEQYF
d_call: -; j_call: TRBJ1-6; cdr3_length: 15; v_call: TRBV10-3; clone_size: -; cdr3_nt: TGTGCCATCAGTGAGAAGCGGCCTCGTGATTCACCCCTCCACTTT; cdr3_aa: CAISEKRPRDSPLHF
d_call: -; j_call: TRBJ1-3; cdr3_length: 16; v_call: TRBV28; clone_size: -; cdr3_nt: TGTGCCAGCAGTTTATCTCTACAGGGTTCTGGAAACACCATATATTTT; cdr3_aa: CASSLSLQGSGNTIYF
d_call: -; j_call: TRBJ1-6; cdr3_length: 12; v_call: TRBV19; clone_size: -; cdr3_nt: TGTGCCACCCGGGACAATGGGTCACCCCTCCACTTT; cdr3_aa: CATRDNGSPLHF
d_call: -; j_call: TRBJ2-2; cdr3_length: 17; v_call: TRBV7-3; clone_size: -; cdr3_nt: TGTGCCAGCAGCCCTGGTGACCGGGACTTCGGATTCGGGGAGCTGTTTTTT; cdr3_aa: CASSPGDRDFGFGELFF
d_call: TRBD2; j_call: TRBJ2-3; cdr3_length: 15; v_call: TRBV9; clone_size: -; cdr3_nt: TGTGCCAGCAGCGTAGGCCCAGCGGGAACAGATACGCAGTATTTT; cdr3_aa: CASSVGPAGTDTQYF
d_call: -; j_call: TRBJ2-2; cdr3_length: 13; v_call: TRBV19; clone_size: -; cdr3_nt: TGTGCCGGCCGGGATCCCAACACCGGGGAGCTGTTTTTT; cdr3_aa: CAGRDPNTGELFF
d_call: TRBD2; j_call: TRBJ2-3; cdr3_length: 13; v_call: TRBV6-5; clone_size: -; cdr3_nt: TGTGCCACCTTATTGGGAGGGACAGATACGCAGTATTTT; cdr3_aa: CATLLGGTDTQYF
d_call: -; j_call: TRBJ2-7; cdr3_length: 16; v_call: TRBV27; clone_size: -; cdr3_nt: TGTGCCAGCAGTTTATCACCTGACAGGATACTCTACGAGCAGTACTTC; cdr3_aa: CASSLSPDRILYEQYF
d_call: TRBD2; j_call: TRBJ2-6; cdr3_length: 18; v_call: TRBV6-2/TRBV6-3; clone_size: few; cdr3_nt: TGTGCCAGCAGCGTAAAACTAGCGGGAGATTCTGGGGCCAACGTCCTGACTTTC; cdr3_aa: CASSVKLAGDSGANVLTF
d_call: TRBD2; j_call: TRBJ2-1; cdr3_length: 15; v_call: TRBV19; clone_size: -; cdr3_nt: TGTGCCAGTAGTAGCGGGAGGATCGCCTACAATGAGCAGTTCTTC; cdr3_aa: CASSSGRIAYNEQFF
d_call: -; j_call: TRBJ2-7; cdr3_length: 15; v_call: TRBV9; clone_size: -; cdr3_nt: TGTGCCAGCAGCCCCTCGGCGGGGCCCCCCTACGAGCAGTACTTC; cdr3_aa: CASSPSAGPPYEQYF
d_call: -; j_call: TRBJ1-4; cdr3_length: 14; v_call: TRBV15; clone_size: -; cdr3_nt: TGTGCCACCAGCAGAGGGCGGGTTGATGAAAAACTGTTTTTT; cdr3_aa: CATSRGRVDEKLFF
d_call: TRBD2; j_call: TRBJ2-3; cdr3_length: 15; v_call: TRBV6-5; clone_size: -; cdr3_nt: TGTGCCAGCAGTTACGCCCGGGGGGGCACAGATACGCAGTATTTT; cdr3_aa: CASSYARGGTDTQYF
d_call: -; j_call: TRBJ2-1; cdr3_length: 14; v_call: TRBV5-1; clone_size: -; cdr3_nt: TGCGCCAGCAGCTTGGTAGGGGCTTACAATGAGCAGTTCTTC; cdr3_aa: CASSLVGAYNEQFF
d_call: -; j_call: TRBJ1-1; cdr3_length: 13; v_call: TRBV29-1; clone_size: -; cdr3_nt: TGCAGCGTCCCGGGGGGCGCGTCCTCGAAAGCTTTCTTT; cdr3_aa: CSVPGGASSKAFF
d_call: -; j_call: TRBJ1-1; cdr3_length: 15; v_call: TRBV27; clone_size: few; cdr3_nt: TGTGCCAGCAGTTTATCCCGGCGGGGAGACACTGAAGCTTTCTTT; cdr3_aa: CASSLSRRGDTEAFF
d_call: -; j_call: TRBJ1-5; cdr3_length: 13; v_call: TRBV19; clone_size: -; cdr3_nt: TGTGCCAGTAGTATACAGGTCAATCAGCCCCAGCATTTT; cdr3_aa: CASSIQVNQPQHF
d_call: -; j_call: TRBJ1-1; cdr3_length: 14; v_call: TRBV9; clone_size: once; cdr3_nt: TGTGCCAGCAGCGCATCACGGGGACTCACTGAAGCTTTCTTT; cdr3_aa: CASSASRGLTEAFF
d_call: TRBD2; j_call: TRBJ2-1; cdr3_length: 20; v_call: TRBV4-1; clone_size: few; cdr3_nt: TGCGCCAGCAGCCAAGATGGGGCGGACCTTAGCGGGAGATGGGTTGGTGAGCAGTTCTTC; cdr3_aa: CASSQDGADLSGRWVGEQFF
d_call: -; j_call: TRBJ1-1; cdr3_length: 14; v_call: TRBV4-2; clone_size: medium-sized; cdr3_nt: TGTGCCAGCAGCCAAGTTGGGGAGGACACTGAAGCTTTCTTT; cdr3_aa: CASSQVGEDTEAFF
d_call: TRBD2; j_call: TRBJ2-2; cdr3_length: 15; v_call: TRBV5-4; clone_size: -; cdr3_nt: TGTGCCAGCAGCCGGACTAGCGGATCGGCCGGGGAGCTGTTTTTT; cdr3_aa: CASSRTSGSAGELFF
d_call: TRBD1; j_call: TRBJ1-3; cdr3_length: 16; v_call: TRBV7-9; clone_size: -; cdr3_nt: TGTGCCAGCAGCTCCCGGGACAGGGGGCCTGGAAACACCATATATTTT; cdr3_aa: CASSSRDRGPGNTIYF
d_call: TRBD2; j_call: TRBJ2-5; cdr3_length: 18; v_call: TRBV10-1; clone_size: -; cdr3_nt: TGCGCCAGCAGTGAGTTCCGGACTAGCGGGAGGGCCTGGGAGACCCAGTACTTC; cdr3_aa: CASSEFRTSGRAWETQYF
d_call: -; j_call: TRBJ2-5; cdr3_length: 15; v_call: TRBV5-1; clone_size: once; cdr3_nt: TGCGCCAGCAGCTTAACCCCCGGGGGGCGAGAGACCCAGTACTTC; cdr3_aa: CASSLTPGGRETQYF
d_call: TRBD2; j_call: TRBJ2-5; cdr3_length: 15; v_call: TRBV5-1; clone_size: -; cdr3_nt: TGCGCCAGCAGCTATACCCTGGGACTAGAGAAGACCCAGTACTTC; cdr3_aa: CASSYTLGLEKTQYF
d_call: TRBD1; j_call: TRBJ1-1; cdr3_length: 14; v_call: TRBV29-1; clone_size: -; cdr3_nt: TGCAGCGGCGAGACAGGGAATAGGGTCACTGAAGCTTTCTTT; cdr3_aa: CSGETGNRVTEAFF
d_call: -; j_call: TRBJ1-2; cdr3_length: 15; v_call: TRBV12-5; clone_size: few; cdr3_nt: TGTGCTAGTGGTTTGGGCTTGGGGCAGGGCTATGGCTACACCTTC; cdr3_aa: CASGLGLGQGYGYTF
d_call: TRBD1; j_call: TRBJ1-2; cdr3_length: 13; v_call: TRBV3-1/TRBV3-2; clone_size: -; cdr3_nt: TGTGCCAGCAGCCCACGGACAGGGCAAGGCTACACCTTC; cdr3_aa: CASSPRTGQGYTF
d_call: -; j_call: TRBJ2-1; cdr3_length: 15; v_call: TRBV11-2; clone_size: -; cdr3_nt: TGTGCCAGCAGCTTAGCGGGTAGCTCCTACAATGAGCAGTTCTTC; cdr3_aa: CASSLAGSSYNEQFF
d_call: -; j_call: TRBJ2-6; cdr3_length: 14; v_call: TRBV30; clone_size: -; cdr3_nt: TGTGCCTGGAATGCGATCTCTGGGGCCAACGTCCTGACTTTC; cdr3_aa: CAWNAISGANVLTF
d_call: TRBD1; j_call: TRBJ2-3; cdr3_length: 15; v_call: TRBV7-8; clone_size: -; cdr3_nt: TGTGCCAGCAGCTCAAGACAGGGATGGACAGATACGCAGTATTTT; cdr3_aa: CASSSRQGWTDTQYF
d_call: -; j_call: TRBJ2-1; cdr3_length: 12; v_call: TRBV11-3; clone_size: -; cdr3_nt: TGTGCCAGCAGTACCCGATGGAGTGAGCAGTTCTTC; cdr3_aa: CASSTRWSEQFF
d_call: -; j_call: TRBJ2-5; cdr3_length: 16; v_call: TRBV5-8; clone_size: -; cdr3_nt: TGTGCCAGCAGCTTGGGAGGCAGGGCCTATAAAGAGACCCAGTACTTC; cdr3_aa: CASSLGGRAYKETQYF
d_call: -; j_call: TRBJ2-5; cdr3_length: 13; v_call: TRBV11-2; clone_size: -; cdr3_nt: TGTGCCAGCAGCTTAGAACGAGTCGGGTCCCAGTACTTC; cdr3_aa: CASSLERVGSQYF